This TCR beta chain is drawn from a study of shared clonotypes between healthy human individuals. Overall study results and limits: Clonotypes which were not shared had lower generation probabilities than clonotypes that all four donors shared.

Adults of Caucasian background living in Nashville, Tennessee made up all donors. DNA at around 210 ng, roughly 27,000 T cell genomes, went into sorted-subset replicate PCRs. TCRdb's table, derived via immunoSEQ multiplex PCR, lists solely in-frame clones and lacks some. The sample lists approximately 2.5 million clones, roughly 92% occurring once. With regard to this clone: Its target is not known.

V gave up 1 base and J gave up 4 bases, with 12 bases separating them. Germline V gives CDR1 SGHRS, CDR2 YFSETQ. The CDR3 loop spans 15 amino acids. The rearrangement joins TRBV5-1 to TRBJ2-1; no clear D gene. Material for sequencing was naive CD4+ T cells sorted from blood. Stated subset: CD45RA+ positively selected. The clonotype was recovered from a man aged 18 to 35 in good health. The CDR3 reads CASSLLAHAYNEQFF. As DNA, the CDR3 is TGCGCCAGCAGCTTGTTAGCCCACGCTTACAATGAGCAGTTCTTC.